This TCR beta chain stems from a study of shared clonotypes between healthy human individuals. General study results and limits: Compared with clonotypes that all four donors shared, non-shared clonotypes had lower generation probabilities.

The germline gives CDR1 MNHEY, CDR2 SMNVEV (reference sequence). CDR3 size: 15 residues. The V gene lost 2 bases and the J gene lost 2 bases, with 10 bases spanning the gap. CD45RO negativity and positive selection for CCR7 defined naive CD8 cells, a population that excluded terminally differentiated effector memory CD45RA+ cells. Some clones are missing from TCRdb's copy, which holds only in-frame ones; the method was immunoSEQ multiplex PCR. This sample has 700,000 to 950,000 clones; roughly 96% occur once, and the top ten carry under 0.3%. As for this clone: Antigen unknown.

The receptor's source is a man aged 30 to 45 in good health. Sequencing was performed on naive CD8+ T cells sorted from blood. The rearrangement links TRBV27 to TRBJ2-1, with D tentatively TRBD2 (5 bases). CDR3 sequence reads: CASSLRVGAYNEQFF. The CDR3 nucleotides read TGTGCCAGCAGTTTACGGGTCGGGGCCTACAATGAGCAGTTCTTC.